Listed below are T cell receptor beta chains from one sample, sequenced in a study of early T cells in non-severe SARS-CoV-2 infection. TCRdb reprocessed the 5' RACE reads via MiXCR and lists one record per CDR3 protein. Found here are roughly 29,000 distinct CDR3 sequences, about 4.6% of them singletons; the top ten hold over 6%. The specimen sequenced was whole blood. These receptors came from an adult who was a healthcare worker with PCR-confirmed SARS-CoV-2 infection or an uninfected control (not recorded which). Both conserved end residues are part of each CDR3. The D gene is left open where the match is weak. The size field is filled for only some rows; it gives once, few, many or a size class.

D gene,J gene,clone size,V gene,CDR3 protein,CDR3 DNA
TRBD1,TRBJ1-2,few,TRBV5-4,CASSLAGGADYGYTF,TGTGCCAGCAGCCTGGCAGGGGGCGCTGACTATGGCTACACCTTC
-,TRBJ2-3,many,TRBV20-1,CSAKTGITTDTQYF,TGCAGTGCTAAAACAGGGATAACTACAGATACGCAGTATTTT
TRBD1,TRBJ2-3,many,TRBV14,CASSPMGQGAGDTQYF,TGTGCCAGCAGCCCGATGGGGCAGGGGGCAGGAGATACGCAGTATTTT
TRBD2,TRBJ2-1,medium-sized,TRBV12-3/TRBV12-4,CASSLGLAGGSPHNEQFF,TGTGCCAGCAGTTTGGGACTAGCGGGAGGGTCACCCCACAATGAGCAGTTCTTC
-,TRBJ1-1,-,TRBV19,CASSIVENTEAFF,TGTGCCAGTAGTATAGTCGAGAACACTGAAGCTTTCTTT
TRBD1,TRBJ2-7,many,TRBV28,CASSLGTGEQYF,TGTGCCAGCAGTTTAGGGACAGGCGAGCAGTACTTC
-,TRBJ2-4,many,TRBV5-1,CASSLVSEKNIQYF,TGCGCCAGCAGCTTGGTGTCAGAAAAAAACATTCAGTACTTC
TRBD1,TRBJ2-3,-,TRBV2,CVGGQGTDTQYF,TGTGTCGGAGGACAGGGGACAGATACGCAGTATTTT
TRBD2,TRBJ2-1,many,TRBV7-6,CASSWLSGSDEQFF,TGTGCCAGCAGCTGGCTGAGCGGGAGCGATGAGCAGTTCTTC
-,TRBJ1-3,few,TRBV5-1,CASSAWFGNTIYF,TGCGCCAGCAGCGCCTGGTTCGGAAACACCATATATTTT
-,TRBJ2-1,many,TRBV6-4,CASSDGSGGDEQFF,TGTGCCAGCAGTGACGGGAGCGGTGGGGATGAGCAGTTCTTC
TRBD2,TRBJ2-1,many,TRBV5-1,CASSPVSGGYSDEQFF,TGCGCCAGCAGCCCCGTTAGCGGGGGGTACTCGGATGAGCAGTTCTTC
-,TRBJ2-2,many,TRBV7-3,CASSLSQSGELFF,TGTGCCAGCAGCTTATCTCAATCCGGGGAGCTGTTTTTT
TRBD1,TRBJ1-1,-,TRBV5-5,CASSYTGGTEAFF,TGTGCCAGCAGCTATACAGGGGGAACTGAAGCTTTCTTT
TRBD2,TRBJ2-7,few,TRBV7-2,CASSRGPSGSFYEQYF,TGTGCCAGCAGCCGGGGCCCTAGCGGGAGCTTCTACGAGCAGTACTTC
TRBD2,TRBJ2-7,many,TRBV6-4,CASSERGGHSEQYF,TGTGCCAGCAGTGAAAGGGGAGGGCACTCCGAGCAGTACTTC
-,TRBJ2-7,-,TRBV20-1,CSARDLPSYEQYF,TGCAGTGCTAGAGATCTCCCCAGCTACGAGCAGTACTTT
TRBD1,TRBJ1-1,-,TRBV3-1,CASSPGTGGNTEAFF,TGTGCCAGCAGCCCCGGGACAGGGGGCAACACTGAAGCTTTCTTT
TRBD1,TRBJ1-1,few,TRBV5-4,CASTKDRVTEAFF,TGTGCCAGCACCAAGGACAGGGTCACTGAAGCTTTCTTT
-,TRBJ2-1,many,TRBV5-4,CASSPRGASYNEQFF,TGTGCCAGCAGCCCCCGGGGTGCCTCCTACAATGAGCAGTTCTTC
TRBD2,TRBJ2-1,many,TRBV29-1,CSVRLAGGPWVYNEQFF,TGCAGCGTGAGACTAGCGGGAGGGCCTTGGGTCTACAATGAGCAGTTCTTC
TRBD2,TRBJ2-5,few,TRBV7-2,CASSLHLAGGFQETQYF,TGTGCCAGCAGCCTCCATCTAGCGGGGGGATTTCAAGAGACCCAGTACTTC
-,TRBJ2-3,-,TRBV7-2,CASSASDTQYF,TGTGCCAGCAGCGCGTCAGATACGCAGTATTTT
-,TRBJ2-5,many,TRBV28,CASSLEEIQETQYF,TGTGCCAGCAGTTTGGAGGAAATCCAAGAGACCCAGTACTTC
-,TRBJ1-2,-,TRBV11-2,CASSLSGFETLTF,TGTGCCAGCAGCTTATCGGGATTCGAGACTCTCACCTTC
-,TRBJ2-3,many,TRBV24-1,CATSDFDSTQGDTQYF,TGTGCCACCAGTGATTTTGATAGCACCCAGGGGGATACGCAGTATTTT
-,TRBJ2-7,-,TRBV2,CASKLRSPYEQYF,TGTGCCAGCAAGTTGCGGAGCCCCTACGAGCAGTACTTC
-,TRBJ2-2,few,TRBV5-1,CASSLTPGPGELFF,TGCGCCAGCAGCCTGACCCCTGGCCCCGGGGAGCTGTTTTTT
TRBD1,TRBJ2-5,few,TRBV7-2,CASSRTGGGETQYF,TGTGCCAGCAGCCGAACAGGGGGCGGGGAGACCCAGTACTTC
-,TRBJ1-3,medium-sized,TRBV7-2,CASRVKPKFGDTIYF,TGTGCCAGCAGGGTCAAGCCCAAGTTTGGAGACACCATATATTTT
-,TRBJ1-4,few,TRBV4-2,CASSQDLSTGKLFF,TGTGCCAGCAGCCAAGATCTTTCTACGGGAAAACTGTTTTTT
-,TRBJ2-5,many,TRBV29-1,CSVDAGQVLRGAPETQYF,TGCAGCGTTGACGCGGGACAGGTGTTGCGGGGGGCCCCAGAGACCCAGTACTTC
-,TRBJ2-5,many,TRBV7-9,CASSLGSPETQYF,TGTGCCAGCAGCTTAGGTTCCCCAGAGACCCAGTACTTC
-,TRBJ1-2,-,TRBV25-1,CASSEGRYGYTF,TGTGCCAGCAGTGAGGGGAGGTATGGCTACACCTTC
-,TRBJ2-1,many,TRBV15,CATSRGIGSGQAHEQFF,TGTGCCACCAGCAGAGGAATAGGAAGCGGCCAGGCCCATGAGCAGTTCTTC
-,TRBJ2-7,many,TRBV30,CAWSVLGQGPYEQYF,TGTGCCTGGAGTGTCCTCGGTCAGGGACCCTACGAGCAGTACTTC
TRBD2,TRBJ2-1,few,TRBV4-3,CASSHLAGGPNEQFF,TGCGCCAGCAGCCACCTAGCGGGAGGGCCGAATGAGCAGTTCTTC
TRBD1,TRBJ2-5,many,TRBV12-3/TRBV12-4,CATRQGATQETQYF,TGTGCCACTCGGCAGGGGGCTACGCAGGAGACCCAGTACTTC
-,TRBJ2-1,few,TRBV6-2/TRBV6-3,CASSRAGSAREQFF,TGTGCCAGCAGTCGGGCTGGGAGCGCACGCGAGCAGTTCTTC
-,TRBJ1-1,many,TRBV27,CASSLSRGFTEAFF,TGTGCCAGCAGTTTATCGAGGGGATTCACTGAAGCTTTCTTT
-,TRBJ2-7,many,TRBV5-5,CASSVAAGSYEQYF,TGTGCCAGCAGCGTGGCGGCAGGGTCCTACGAGCAGTACTTC
-,TRBJ2-5,-,TRBV11-2,CASSSPATQETQYF,TGTGCCAGCAGCTCCCCCGCTACCCAAGAGACCCAGTACTTC
-,TRBJ1-1,many,TRBV7-2,CASSFREVQTAEF,TGTGCCAGCAGCTTTAGGGAGGTTCAGACCGCCGAATTT
TRBD1,TRBJ2-1,many,TRBV5-6,CASSSPSRDRNYNEQFF,TGTGCCAGCAGCTCCCCTTCGAGGGACAGAAATTACAATGAGCAGTTCTTC
-,TRBJ1-6,-,TRBV5-6,CASSLAVSNSPLHF,TGTGCCAGCAGCTTGGCCGTTTCTAATTCACCCCTCCACTTT
-,TRBJ2-7,many,TRBV5-1,CASSRSTGAYEQYF,TGCGCCAGCAGCCGTTCGACAGGAGCCTACGAGCAGTACTTC
-,TRBJ1-1,few,TRBV29-1,CSVGGGTEAFF,TGCAGCGTCGGGGGGGGCACTGAAGCTTTCTTT
TRBD1,TRBJ1-1,many,TRBV2,CASSEWDRGTEAFF,TGTGCCAGCAGTGAATGGGACAGGGGCACTGAAGCTTTCTTT
-,TRBJ2-5,many,TRBV7-2,CASSFSAVGETQYF,TGTGCCAGCAGCTTCTCCGCGGTGGGGGAGACCCAGTACTTC
-,TRBJ2-3,-,TRBV3-2,CASSQAGTGADTQYF,TGTGCCAGCAGCCAGGCCGGGACCGGCGCAGATACGCAGTATTTT
-,TRBJ1-5,-,TRBV10-3,CAISVGEAGNQPQHF,TGTGCCATCAGTGTGGGGGAGGCGGGCAATCAGCCCCAGCATTTT
-,TRBJ1-2,many,TRBV12-3/TRBV12-4,CASSFKGLAYGYTF,TGTGCCAGCAGTTTCAAGGGCCTAGCCTATGGCTACACCTTC
-,TRBJ2-1,-,TRBV19,CASSRWNEQFF,TGTGCCAGTTCGAGATGGAATGAGCAGTTCTTC
-,TRBJ2-1,many,TRBV29-1,CSVDSGGNYNEQFF,TGCAGCGTTGACTCAGGGGGGAACTACAATGAGCAGTTCTTC